This TCR beta chain was profiled in a study of shared clonotypes between healthy human individuals. Overall study context: Researchers assigned three CD4 naive, three CD4 memory, two CD8 naive and one CD8 memory plate to each donor.

Regarding this clone: The antigen remains unidentified.

Points from the study as a whole: The study found lower generation probabilities in non-shared clonotypes than in those shared by all four donors. A small donor pool kept down the genetic and exposure-history diversity that was represented. Sharing across several donors was seen in 5% to 5.5% of naive CD4 clonotypes.

The CDR3 sequence is 17 residues long. V shed 0 bases and J shed 0 bases, with 11 bases lying between them. Germline CDR1 is LNHDA and CDR2 is SQIVND (reference sequence). Using immunoSEQ multiplex PCR, the repertoire was profiled, and TCRdb retains in-frame clones only, with some absent. The table includes roughly 2 million clones, about 95% detected once. Cells designated naive CD8 were CD45RO-negative and were positively selected for CCR7, with terminally differentiated effector memory CD45RA+ cells excluded. The genes are TRBV19 and TRBJ2-2; D may be TRBD2 (6 bases). Sequencing was done on a sample of naive CD8+ T cells sorted from blood. This clonotype was obtained from a man between 18 and 29 years old in good health. The CDR3 region has the DNA TGTGCCAGTAGTATAGATCGGGACTTGGCGAACACCGGGGAGCTGTTTTTT. Its translation: CASSIDRDLANTGELFF.